The clone carrying this T cell receptor beta chain occurred once. The CDR3 is 15 residues long. Looked up from germline, CDR1 is SGHTA and CDR2 is FQGNSA. Deletions cut 5 bases from V and 3 bases from J, with 14 bases between. This entry comes from a study of OX40 agonist ivuxolimab in advanced cancers. TCRdb's copy holds only in-frame clones and misses some; the assay was immunoSEQ multiplex PCR. The sample comprises about 120,000 clones, 80% to 95% of which are singletons, and roughly 0.15% rests with the top ten. J is TRBJ1-5 and V is TRBV7-2, with D unclear. Source: CD4+ or CD8+ T cells sorted from blood, taken in a trial of the OX40 agonist ivuxolimab. This clonotype originated in an adult with an advanced solid tumor such as melanoma, head and neck, liver or kidney cancer. The CDR3, as DNA: TGTGCCAGCAGCCCAAACAGAGACACCAATCAGCCCCAGCATTTT. The encoded protein is CASSPNRDTNQPQHF.